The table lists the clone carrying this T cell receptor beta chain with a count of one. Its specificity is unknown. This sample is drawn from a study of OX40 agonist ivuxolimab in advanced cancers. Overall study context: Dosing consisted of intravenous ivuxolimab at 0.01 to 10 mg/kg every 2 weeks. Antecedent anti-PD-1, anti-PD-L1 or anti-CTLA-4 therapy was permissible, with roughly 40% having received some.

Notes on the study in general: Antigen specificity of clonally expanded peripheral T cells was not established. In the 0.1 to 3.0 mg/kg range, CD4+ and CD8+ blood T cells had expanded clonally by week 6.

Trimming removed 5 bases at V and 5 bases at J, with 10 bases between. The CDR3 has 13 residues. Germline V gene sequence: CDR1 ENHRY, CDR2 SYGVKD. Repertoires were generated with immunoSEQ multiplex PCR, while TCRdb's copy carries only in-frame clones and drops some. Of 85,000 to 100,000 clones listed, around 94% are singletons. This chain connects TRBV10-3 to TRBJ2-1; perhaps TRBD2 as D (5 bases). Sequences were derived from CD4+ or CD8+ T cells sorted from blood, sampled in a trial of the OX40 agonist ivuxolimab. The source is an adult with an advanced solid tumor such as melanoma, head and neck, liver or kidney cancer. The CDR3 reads CAISRGTNNEQFF. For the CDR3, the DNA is TGTGCCATCAGTCGGGGAACCAACAATGAGCAGTTCTTC.